This record covers a single T cell receptor beta chain. The antigen remains unidentified. This entry belongs to a study of OX40 agonist ivuxolimab in advanced cancers. Study details: Ivuxolimab is a fully human IgG2 antibody that activates OX40 (CD134). Study findings and constraints: Average numbers of expanded clones were greater in CD8+ T cells than in CD4+. The CD4+ and CD8+ T cells in the blood had expanded clonally by week 6 at 0.1 to 3.0 mg/kg.

The CDR3 length is 17 residues. Trimming cost V 0 bases and J 3 bases; bases outside gene matches: 4. Germline CDR1 reads SGHVS; CDR2 reads FQNEAQ. Using immunoSEQ multiplex PCR, the repertoire was profiled, and TCRdb retains in-frame clones only, with some absent. The sample shows about 110,000 clones, about 91% of them seen only once. The specimen comprised CD4+ or CD8+ T cells sorted from blood, sampled in a trial of the OX40 agonist ivuxolimab. The rearrangement links TRBV7-8 to TRBJ2-1; TRBD2 aligns across 11 bases. The receptor's source is an adult with an advanced solid tumor such as melanoma, head and neck, liver or kidney cancer. The CDR3 region has the DNA TGTGCCAGCAGCTTAGCGCTAGGACTAGCGGGCTACAATGAGCAGTTCTTC. This translates into CASSLALGLAGYNEQFF.